In this sample, the clone carrying this T cell receptor (beta chain) turned up many times. The antigen is not known. These data are taken from a study of T-cell reconstitution after alpha-beta-depleted transplantation in children. General observations from the study: Newly generated T cells supplied most T-cell counts and diversity one year post-transplant. Some patients showed high day-60 TCRbeta diversity, which derived from surviving recipient T cells and thymic progenitors. About two months after transplant, alpha-beta T cells reportedly came from several hundred expanded graft clones.

Unique molecular identifiers featured in how the TCRbeta library was prepared. TCRdb reprocessed the PCR reads with MiXCR, giving one entry per CDR3 protein. The profile covers around 500,000 distinct CDR3 sequences, with about 21% appearing a single time and over 12% taken by the ten largest. Trimming removed 3 bases at V and 7 bases at J, with 5 bases between. The CDR3 has 10 amino acids. From germline, CDR1 is DFQATT and CDR2 SNEGSKA (reference sequence). The chain employs TRBV20-1 and TRBJ2-3; D is ambiguous. This sample comprised PBMCs, mostly from graft donor cells, obtained 360 days after TCRalphabeta/CD19-depleted stem cell transplant. This sequence originates from a boy under three years old who had a stem cell transplant for acute myeloid leukemia, so the T cells may come from the graft donor. In DNA, the CDR3 is TGCAGTGCTAGTTTCAATACGCAGTATTTT. It specifies CSASFNTQYF.